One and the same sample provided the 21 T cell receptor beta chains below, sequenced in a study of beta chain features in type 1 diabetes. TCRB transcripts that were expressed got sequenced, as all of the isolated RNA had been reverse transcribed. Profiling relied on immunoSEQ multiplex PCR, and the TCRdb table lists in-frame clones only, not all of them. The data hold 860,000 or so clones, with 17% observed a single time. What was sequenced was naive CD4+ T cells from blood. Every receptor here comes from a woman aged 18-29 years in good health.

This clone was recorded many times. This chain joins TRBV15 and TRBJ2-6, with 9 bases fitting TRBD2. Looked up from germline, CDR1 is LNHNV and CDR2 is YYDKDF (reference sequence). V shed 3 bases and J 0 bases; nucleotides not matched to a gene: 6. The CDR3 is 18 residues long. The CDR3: CATSSQGLASSGANVLTF. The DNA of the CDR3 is TGTGCCACCAGCAGTCAGGGACTAGCTTCCTCTGGGGCCAACGTCCTGACTTTC.

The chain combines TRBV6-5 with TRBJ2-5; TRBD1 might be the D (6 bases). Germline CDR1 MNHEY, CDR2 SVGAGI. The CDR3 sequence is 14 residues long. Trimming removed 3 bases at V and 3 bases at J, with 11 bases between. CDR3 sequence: CASSYGAGEETQYF. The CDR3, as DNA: TGTGCCAGCAGTTATGGGGCAGGGGAAGAGACCCAGTACTTC.

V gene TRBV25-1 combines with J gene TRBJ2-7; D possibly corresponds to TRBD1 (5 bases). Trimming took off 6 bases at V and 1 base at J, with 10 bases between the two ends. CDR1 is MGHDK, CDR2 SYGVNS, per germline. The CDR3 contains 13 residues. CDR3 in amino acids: CASRPGLSYEQYF. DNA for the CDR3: TGTGCCAGCAGGCCAGGGCTTTCCTACGAGCAGTACTTC.

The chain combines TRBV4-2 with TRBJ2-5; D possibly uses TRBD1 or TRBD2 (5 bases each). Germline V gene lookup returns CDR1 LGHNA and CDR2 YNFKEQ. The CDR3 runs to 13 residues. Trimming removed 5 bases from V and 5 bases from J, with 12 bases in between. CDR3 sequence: CASSRDLGETQYF. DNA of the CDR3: TGTGCCAGCAGCAGGGACCTCGGGGAGACCCAGTACTTC.

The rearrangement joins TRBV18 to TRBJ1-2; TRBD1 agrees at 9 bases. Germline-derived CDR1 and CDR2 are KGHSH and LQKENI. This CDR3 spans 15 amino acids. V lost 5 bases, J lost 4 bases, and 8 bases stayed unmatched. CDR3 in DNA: TGTGCCAGCTCAGAACGGACAGGGGAGTCCTATGGCTACACCTTC. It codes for CASSERTGESYGYTF.

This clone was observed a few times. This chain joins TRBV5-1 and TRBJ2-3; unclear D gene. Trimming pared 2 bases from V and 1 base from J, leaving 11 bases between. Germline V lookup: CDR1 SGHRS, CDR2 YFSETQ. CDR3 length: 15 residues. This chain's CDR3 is CASSLESKGTDTQYF. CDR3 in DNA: TGCGCCAGCAGCTTAGAGAGTAAGGGCACAGATACGCAGTATTTT.

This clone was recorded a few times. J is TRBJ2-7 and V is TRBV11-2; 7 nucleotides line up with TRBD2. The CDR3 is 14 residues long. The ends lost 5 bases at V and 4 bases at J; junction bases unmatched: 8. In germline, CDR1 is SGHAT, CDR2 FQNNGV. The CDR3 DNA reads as TGTGCCAGCAGCGGGATGACTAGCTCGTACGAGCAGTACTTC. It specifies CASSGMTSSYEQYF.

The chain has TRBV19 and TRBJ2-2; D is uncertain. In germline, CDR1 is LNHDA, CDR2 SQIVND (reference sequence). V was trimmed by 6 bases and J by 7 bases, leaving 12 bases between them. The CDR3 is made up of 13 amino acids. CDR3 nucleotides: TGTGCCAGTAGAGCCGGCCCTTTCGGGGAGCTGTTTTTT. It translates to CASRAGPFGELFF. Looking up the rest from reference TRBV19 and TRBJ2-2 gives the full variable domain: DGGITQSPKYLFRKEGQNVTLSCEQNLNHDAMYWYRQDPGQGLRLIYYSQIVNDFQKGDIAEGYSVSREKKESFPLTVTSAQKNPTAFYLCASRAGPFGELFFGEGSRLTVL.

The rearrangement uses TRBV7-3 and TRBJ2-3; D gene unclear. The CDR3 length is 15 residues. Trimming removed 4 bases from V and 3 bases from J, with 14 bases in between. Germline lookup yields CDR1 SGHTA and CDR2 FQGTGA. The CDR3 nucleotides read TGTGCCAGCAGCTATCCGGTGGTCGCTACAGATACGCAGTATTTT. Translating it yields CASSYPVVATDTQYF.

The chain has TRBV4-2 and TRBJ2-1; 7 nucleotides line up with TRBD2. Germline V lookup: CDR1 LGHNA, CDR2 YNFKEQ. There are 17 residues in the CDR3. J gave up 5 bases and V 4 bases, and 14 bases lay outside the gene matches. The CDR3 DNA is TGTGCCAGCAGCCCGGCCGGCCCAGCGGGACTACACAATGAGCAGTTCTTC. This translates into CASSPAGPAGLHNEQFF.

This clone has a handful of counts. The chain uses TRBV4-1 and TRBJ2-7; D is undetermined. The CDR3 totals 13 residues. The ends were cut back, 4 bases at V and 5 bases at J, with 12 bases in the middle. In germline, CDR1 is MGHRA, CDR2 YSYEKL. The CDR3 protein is CASSRLYGDEQYF. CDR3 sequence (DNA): TGCGCCAGCAGCCGCTTATATGGGGACGAGCAGTACTTC.

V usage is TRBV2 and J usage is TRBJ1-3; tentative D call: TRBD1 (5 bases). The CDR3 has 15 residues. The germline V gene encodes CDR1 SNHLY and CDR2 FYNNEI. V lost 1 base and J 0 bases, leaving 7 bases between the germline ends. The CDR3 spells CASSEGGFSGNTIYF. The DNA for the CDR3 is TGTGCCAGCAGTGAAGGGGGGTTCTCTGGAAACACCATATATTTT.

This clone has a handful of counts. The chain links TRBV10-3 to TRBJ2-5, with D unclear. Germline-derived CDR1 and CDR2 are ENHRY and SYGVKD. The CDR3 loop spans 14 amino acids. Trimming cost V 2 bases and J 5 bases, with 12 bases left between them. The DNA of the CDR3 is TGTGCCATCAGTGAGGCGACTCACCGGGAGACCCAGTACTTC. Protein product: CAISEATHRETQYF.

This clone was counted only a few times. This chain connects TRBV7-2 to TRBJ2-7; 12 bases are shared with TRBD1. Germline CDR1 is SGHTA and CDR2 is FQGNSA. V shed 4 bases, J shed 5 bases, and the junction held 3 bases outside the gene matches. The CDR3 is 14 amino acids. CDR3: CASSSGQGAHEQYF. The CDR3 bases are TGTGCCAGCAGCTCGGGACAGGGGGCCCACGAGCAGTACTTC.

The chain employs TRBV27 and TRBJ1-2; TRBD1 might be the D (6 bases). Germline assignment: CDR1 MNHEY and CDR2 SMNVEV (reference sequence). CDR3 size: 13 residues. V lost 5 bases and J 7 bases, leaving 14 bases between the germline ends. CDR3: CASSGTGRAGYTF. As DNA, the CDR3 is TGTGCCAGCAGTGGAACAGGGAGGGCTGGCTACACCTTC.

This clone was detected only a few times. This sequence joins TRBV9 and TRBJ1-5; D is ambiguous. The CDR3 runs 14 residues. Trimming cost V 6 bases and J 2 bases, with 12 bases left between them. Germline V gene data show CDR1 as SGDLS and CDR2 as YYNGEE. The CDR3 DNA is TGTGCCAGCAACGCCCAAGGTGGCAATCAGCCCCAGCATTTT. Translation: CASNAQGGNQPQHF.

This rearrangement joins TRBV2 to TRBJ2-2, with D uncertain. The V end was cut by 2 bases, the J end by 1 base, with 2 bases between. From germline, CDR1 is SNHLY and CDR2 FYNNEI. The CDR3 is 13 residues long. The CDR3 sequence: CASSERNTGELFF. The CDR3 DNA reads TGTGCCAGCAGTGAAAGGAACACCGGGGAGCTGTTTTTT.

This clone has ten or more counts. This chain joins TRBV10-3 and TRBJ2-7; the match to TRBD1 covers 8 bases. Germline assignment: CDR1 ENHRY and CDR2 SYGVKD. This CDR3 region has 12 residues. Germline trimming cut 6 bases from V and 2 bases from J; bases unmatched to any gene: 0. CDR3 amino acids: CAIRGQAYEQYF. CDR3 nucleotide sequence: TGTGCCATCAGGGGACAGGCCTACGAGCAGTACTTC.

CDR3 coding DNA: TGTGCCAGCGGTCCCCGGGGGTGGGAGCTGTTTTTT. Protein sequence: CASGPRGWELFF. V gene TRBV6-1 combines with J gene TRBJ2-2; a possible D gene is TRBD2 (6 bases). Trimming pared 8 bases from V and 9 bases from J, leaving 13 bases between. The germline gives CDR1 MNHNS, CDR2 SASEGT. The CDR3 totals 12 residues.

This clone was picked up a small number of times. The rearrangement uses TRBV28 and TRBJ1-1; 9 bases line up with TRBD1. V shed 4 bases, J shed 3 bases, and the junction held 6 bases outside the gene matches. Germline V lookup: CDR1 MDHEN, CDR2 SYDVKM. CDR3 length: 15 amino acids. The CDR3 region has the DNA TGTGCCAGCAGTTCACAGGGGGCTGGAGACACTGAAGCTTTCTTT. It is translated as CASSSQGAGDTEAFF.

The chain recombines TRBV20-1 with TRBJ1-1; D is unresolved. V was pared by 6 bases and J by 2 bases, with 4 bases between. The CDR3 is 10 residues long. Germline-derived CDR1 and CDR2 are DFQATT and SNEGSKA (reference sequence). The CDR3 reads CSAYNTEAFF. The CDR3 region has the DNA TGCAGTGCCTATAACACTGAAGCTTTCTTT.